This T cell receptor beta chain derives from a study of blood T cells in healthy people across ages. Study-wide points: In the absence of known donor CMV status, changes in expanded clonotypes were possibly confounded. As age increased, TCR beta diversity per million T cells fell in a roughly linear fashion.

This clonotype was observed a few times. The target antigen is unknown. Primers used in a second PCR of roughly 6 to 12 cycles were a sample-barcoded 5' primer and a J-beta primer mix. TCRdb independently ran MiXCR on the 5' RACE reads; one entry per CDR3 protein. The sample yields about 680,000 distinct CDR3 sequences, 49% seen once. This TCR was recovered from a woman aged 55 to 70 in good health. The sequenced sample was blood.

Here the CDR3 DNA reads TGTGCCACCAGCAGAGATAGAGTCAGTCAAGAGCAGTACTTC. It encodes CATSRDRVSQEQYF. The V gene is TRBV15, the J gene TRBJ2-7; D call uncertain. CDR3 size: 14 residues. The V end was cut by 0 bases, the J end by 7 bases, with 13 bases between. Germline V gives CDR1 LNHNV, CDR2 YYDKDF (reference sequence).